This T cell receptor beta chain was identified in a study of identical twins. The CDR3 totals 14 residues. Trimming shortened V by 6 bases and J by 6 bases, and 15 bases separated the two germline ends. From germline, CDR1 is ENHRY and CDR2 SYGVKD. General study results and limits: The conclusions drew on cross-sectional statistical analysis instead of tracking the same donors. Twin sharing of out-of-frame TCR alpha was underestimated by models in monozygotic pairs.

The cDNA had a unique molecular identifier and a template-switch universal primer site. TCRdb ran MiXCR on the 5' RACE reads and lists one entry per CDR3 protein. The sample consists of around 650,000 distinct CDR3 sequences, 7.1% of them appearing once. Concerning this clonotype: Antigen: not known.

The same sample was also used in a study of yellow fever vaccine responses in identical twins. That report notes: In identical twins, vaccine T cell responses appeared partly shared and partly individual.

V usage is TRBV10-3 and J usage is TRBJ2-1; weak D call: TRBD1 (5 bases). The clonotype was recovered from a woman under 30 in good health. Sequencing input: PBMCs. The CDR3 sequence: CAISDSLPSNEQFF. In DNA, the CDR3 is TGTGCCATCAGCGACAGCCTACCGTCCAATGAGCAGTTCTTC.